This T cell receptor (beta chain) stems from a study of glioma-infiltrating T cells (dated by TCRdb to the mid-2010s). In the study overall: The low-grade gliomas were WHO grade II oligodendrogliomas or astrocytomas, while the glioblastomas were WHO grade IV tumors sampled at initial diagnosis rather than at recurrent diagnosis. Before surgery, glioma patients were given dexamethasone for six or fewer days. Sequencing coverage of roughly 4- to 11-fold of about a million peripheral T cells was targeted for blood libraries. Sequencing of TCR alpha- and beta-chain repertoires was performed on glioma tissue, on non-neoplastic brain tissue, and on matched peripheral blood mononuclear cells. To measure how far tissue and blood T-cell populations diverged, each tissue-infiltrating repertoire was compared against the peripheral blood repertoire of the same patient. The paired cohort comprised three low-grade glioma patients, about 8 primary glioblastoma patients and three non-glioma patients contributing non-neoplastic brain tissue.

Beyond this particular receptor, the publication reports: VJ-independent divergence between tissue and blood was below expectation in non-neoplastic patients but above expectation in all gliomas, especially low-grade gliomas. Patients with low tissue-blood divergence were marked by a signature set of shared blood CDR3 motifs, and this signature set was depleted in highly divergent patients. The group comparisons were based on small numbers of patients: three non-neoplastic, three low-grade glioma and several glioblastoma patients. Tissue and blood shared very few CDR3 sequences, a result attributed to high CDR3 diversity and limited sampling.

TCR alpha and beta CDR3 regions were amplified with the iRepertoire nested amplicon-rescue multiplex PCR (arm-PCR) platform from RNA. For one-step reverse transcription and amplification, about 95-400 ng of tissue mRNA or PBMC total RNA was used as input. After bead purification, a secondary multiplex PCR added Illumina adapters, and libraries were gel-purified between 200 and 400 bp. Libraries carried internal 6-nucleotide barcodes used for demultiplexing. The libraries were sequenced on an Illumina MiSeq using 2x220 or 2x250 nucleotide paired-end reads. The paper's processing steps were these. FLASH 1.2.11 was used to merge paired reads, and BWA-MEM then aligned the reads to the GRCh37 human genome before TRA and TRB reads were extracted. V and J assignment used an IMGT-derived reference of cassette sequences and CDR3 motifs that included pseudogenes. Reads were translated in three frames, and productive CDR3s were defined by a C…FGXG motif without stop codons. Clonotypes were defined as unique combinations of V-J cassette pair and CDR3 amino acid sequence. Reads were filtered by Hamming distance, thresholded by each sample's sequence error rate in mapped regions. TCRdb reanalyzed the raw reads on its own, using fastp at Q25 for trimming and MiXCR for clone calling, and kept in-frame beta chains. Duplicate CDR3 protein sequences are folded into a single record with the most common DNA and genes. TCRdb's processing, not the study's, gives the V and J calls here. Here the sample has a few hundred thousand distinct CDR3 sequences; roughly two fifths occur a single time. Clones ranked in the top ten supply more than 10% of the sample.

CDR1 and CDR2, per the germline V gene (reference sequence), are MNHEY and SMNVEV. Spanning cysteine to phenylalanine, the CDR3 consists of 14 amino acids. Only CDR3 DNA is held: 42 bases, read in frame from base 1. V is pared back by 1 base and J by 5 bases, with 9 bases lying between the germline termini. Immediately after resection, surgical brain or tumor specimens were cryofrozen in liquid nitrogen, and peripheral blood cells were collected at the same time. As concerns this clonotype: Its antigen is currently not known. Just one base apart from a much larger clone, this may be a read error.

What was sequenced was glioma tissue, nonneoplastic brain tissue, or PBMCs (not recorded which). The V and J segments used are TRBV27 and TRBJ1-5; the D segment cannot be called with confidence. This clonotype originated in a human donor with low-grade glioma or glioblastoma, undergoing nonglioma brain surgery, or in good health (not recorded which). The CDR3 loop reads CASSLLGGHQPQHF. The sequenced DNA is TGTGCCAGCAGTTTATTGGGAGGTCATCAGCCCCAGCATTTT.